The source of this T cell receptor beta chain is a study of cytomegalovirus exposure and HLA in healthy donors. Findings of the study overall: A few CMV-associated chains were confirmed in vitro to be specific for CMV antigens.

Method: immunoSEQ multiplex PCR; TCRdb's copy keeps in-frame clones and lacks some. The repertoire holds 95,000 to 150,000 clones, with about 96% as singletons. As for this clone: Its specificity is unknown.

Germline V gene sequence: CDR1 MNHNS, CDR2 SASEGT. CDR3 length equals 16 residues. Deletions cut 4 bases from V and 0 bases from J, with 13 bases between. The TCR was taken from a man aged 18 to 30 in good health and CMV-seronegative. The chain joins TRBV6-1 to TRBJ1-3; a weak D match, TRBD1 (6 bases). Specimen: PBMCs. This chain's CDR3 is CASSGGTPSSGNTIYF. In nucleotides, the CDR3 is TGTGCCAGCAGTGGGGGGACACCATCCTCTGGAAACACCATATATTTT.